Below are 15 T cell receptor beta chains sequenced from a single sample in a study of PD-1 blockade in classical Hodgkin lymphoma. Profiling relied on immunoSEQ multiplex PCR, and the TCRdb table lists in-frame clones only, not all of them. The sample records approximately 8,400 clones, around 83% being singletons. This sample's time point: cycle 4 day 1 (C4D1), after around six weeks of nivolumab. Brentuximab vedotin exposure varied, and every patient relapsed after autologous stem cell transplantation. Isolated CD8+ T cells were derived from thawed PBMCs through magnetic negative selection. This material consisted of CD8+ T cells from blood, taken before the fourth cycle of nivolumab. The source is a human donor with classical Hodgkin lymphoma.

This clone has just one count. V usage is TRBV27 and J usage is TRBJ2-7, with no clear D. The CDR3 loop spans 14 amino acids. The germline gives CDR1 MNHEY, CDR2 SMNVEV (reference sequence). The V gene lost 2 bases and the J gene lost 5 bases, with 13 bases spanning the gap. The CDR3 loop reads CASSLAVSPHEQYF. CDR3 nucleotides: TGTGCCAGCAGTTTAGCCGTAAGCCCCCACGAGCAGTACTTC.

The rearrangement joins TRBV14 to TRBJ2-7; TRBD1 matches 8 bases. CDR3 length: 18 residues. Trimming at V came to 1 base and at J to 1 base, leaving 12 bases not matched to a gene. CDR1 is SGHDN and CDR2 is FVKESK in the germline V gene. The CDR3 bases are TGTGCCAGCAGCCAAGTGGGGCGGGTCCGGACAGGGTCCTACGAGCAGTACTTC. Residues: CASSQVGRVRTGSYEQYF.

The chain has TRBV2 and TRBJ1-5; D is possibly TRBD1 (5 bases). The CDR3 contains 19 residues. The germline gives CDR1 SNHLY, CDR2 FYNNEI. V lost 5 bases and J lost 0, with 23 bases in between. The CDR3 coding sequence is TGTGCCAGCAGTTCGAGGGACCCATTCCGATTAATTAGCAATCAGCCCCAGCATTTT. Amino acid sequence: CASSSRDPFRLISNQPQHF.

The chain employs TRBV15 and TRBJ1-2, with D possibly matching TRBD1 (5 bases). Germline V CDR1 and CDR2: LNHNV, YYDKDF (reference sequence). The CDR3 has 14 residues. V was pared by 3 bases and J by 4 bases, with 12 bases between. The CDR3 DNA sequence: TGTGCCACCAGCAGGGTTGGGACTTCCTATGGCTACACCTTC. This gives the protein CATSRVGTSYGYTF.

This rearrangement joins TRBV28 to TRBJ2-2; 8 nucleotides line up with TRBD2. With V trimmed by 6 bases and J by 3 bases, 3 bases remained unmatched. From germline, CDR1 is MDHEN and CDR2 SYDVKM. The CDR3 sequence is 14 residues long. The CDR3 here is CASSGGVHTGELFF. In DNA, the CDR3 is TGTGCCAGCAGCGGGGGGGTTCACACCGGGGAGCTGTTTTTT.

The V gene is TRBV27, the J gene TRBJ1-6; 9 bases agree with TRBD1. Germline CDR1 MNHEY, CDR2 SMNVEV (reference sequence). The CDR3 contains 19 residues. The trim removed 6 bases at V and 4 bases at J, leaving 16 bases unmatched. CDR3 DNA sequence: TGTGCCAGCAGCCCTACAGGGGGCGCTCCCGGATCTTATAATTCACCCCTCCACTTT. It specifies CASSPTGGAPGSYNSPLHF.

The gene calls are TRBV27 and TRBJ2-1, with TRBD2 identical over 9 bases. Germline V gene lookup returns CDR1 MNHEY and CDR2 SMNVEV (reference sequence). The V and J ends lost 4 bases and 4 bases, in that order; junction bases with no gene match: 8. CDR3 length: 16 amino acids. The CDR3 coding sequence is TGTGCCAGCAGTTCGCTCGGACTAGCGAGTTACAATGAGCAGTTCTTC. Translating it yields CASSSLGLASYNEQFF.

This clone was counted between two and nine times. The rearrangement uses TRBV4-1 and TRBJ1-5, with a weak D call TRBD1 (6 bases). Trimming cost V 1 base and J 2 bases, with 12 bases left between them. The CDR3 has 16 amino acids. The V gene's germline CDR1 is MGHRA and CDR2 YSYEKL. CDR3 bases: TGCGCCAGCAGCCAAGGCACAGGGTTGGGCAATCAGCCCCAGCATTTT. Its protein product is CASSQGTGLGNQPQHF.

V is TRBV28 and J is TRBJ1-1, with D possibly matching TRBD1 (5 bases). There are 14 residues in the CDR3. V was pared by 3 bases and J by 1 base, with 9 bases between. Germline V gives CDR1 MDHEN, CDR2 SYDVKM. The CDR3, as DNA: TGTGCCAGCAGTTTCCCAGGGCGGAACACTGAAGCTTTCTTT. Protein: CASSFPGRNTEAFF.

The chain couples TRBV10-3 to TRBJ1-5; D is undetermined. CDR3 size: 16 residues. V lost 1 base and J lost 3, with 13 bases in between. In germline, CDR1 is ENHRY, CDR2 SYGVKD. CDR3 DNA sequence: TGTGCCATCAGTGAGTGGCAGGCCGCGACCAATCAGCCCCAGCATTTT. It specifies CAISEWQAATNQPQHF.

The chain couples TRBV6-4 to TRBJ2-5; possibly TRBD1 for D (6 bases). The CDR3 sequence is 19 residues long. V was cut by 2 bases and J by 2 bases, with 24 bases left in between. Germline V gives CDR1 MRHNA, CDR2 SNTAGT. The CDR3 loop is CASSDLSSPLRGIQETQYF. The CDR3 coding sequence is TGTGCCAGCAGTGACCTTTCCTCACCACTGAGGGGGATACAAGAGACCCAGTACTTC.

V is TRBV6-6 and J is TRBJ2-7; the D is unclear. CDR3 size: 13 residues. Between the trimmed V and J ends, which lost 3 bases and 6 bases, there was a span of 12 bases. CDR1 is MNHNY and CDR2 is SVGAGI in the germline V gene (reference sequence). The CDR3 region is CASSYNRPAEQYF. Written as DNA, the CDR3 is TGTGCCAGCAGTTATAATCGACCGGCCGAGCAGTACTTC.

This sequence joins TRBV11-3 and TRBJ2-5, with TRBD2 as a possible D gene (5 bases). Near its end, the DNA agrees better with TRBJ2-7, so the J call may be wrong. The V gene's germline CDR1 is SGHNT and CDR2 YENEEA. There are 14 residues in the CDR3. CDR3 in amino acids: CASSSPGLGGEQYF. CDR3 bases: TGTGCCAGCAGCTCTCCAGGATTAGGAGGCGAGCAGTACTTC.

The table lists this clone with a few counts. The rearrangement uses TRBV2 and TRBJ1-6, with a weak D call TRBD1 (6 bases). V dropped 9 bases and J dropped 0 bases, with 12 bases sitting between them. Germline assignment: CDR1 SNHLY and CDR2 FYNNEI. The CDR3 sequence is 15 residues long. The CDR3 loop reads CARQGVDSYNSPLHF. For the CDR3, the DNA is TGTGCCAGACAGGGAGTCGACTCCTATAATTCACCCCTCCACTTT.

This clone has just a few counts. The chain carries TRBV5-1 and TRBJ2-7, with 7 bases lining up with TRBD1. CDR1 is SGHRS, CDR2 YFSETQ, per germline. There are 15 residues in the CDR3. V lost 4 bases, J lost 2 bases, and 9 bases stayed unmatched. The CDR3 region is CASSVTGEPTYEQYF. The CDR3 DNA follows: TGCGCCAGCAGCGTTACAGGGGAGCCTACCTACGAGCAGTACTTC.